This T cell receptor beta chain appears in the sequencing data of a study of blood T cell repertoires in COVID-19. Study context: PBMCs, B-cell-depleted T cells, or T cells were the source of the cDNA or gDNA that made up the material.

After removal of 4 bases from V and 4 bases from J, the junction contained 11 bases not matched to a gene. The CDR3 is 16 residues long. Germline V lookup: CDR1 SGHNT, CDR2 YYREEE (reference sequence). Participants spanned ages about 18 to 100 years and resided in roughly 26 US areas. Donors were grouped by their self-reported clinical history. Authors' methods: Amplifying reference gene primers gave estimates of nucleated cell counts. The table came from immunoSEQ multiplex PCR; TCRdb's copy has only in-frame clones and leaves some out. D and trimming come from the DNA, and the V and J calls and clone size come from that table. The sample shows approximately 250,000 clones, 70% to 85% of them seen only once.

The specimen was PBMCs or T cells enriched from blood (not recorded which). This chain uses TRBV5-4 with TRBJ2-1; 7 nucleotides align to TRBD1. This clonotype originated in a man aged 35-49 years who had recovered from COVID-19. The CDR3 sequence is CASSAKTGPAYNEQFF. The CDR3 DNA reads TGTGCCAGCAGCGCGAAGACAGGGCCCGCTTACAATGAGCAGTTCTTC.